These 6 T cell receptor beta chains were all obtained from the same sample, sequenced in a study of cytomegalovirus exposure and HLA in healthy donors (dated by TCRdb to the late 2010s). Library prep was done by the immunoSEQ multiplex PCR assay. For the multiplex PCR, a mixture combining 60 forward primers for TCR Vbeta segments and 13 reverse primers for TCR Jbeta segments was used. Not all clones reach the TCRdb copy of this immuneACCESS table, which keeps in-frame sequences only. Checked studies attribute under half of the gap to unresolved V genes and leave the rest unexplained. This sample gives about 140,000 clones in total; approximately 82% of them show up just once. About 3.5% of the sample lies in the top ten. Material for sequencing was PBMCs. These receptors all come from a middle-aged man in good health and CMV-seronegative.

As for this clone: Additional DNA sequences in this sample encode the identical CDR3. The chain couples TRBV5-1 to TRBJ2-5; maybe TRBD1 (6 bases). The V gene lost 4 bases and the J gene lost 7 bases, with 14 bases spanning the gap. Germline V gives CDR1 SGHRS, CDR2 YFSETQ. This CDR3 has 13 residues. CDR3 nucleotide sequence: TGCGCCAGCAGCAGTACGAGGGGGTGGACCCAGTACTTC. Translating gives CASSSTRGWTQYF. The variable domain in full, with the rest retrieved from reference TRBV5-1 and TRBJ2-5, is KAGVTQTPRYLIKTRGQQVTLSCSPISGHRSVSWYQQTPGQGLQFLFEYFSETQRNKGNFPGRFSGRQFSNSRSEMNVSTLELGDSALYLCASSSTRGWTQYFGPGTRLLVL.

The chain has TRBV5-1 and TRBJ2-2, with 8 bases that match TRBD2. V lost 4 bases to trimming and J lost 3 bases; unmatched junction nucleotides: 5. This CDR3 is built from 15 residues. Germline assignment: CDR1 SGHRS and CDR2 YFSETQ. The CDR3 region is CASSPPGGYTGELFF. CDR3 DNA: TGCGCCAGCAGCCCCCCGGGGGGGTACACCGGGGAGCTGTTTTTT.

V gene TRBV29-1 combines with J gene TRBJ2-1; a weak D match, TRBD1 (6 bases). The CDR3 loop spans 17 amino acids. V was trimmed by 1 base and J by 7 bases, leaving 23 bases between them. Germline values: CDR1 SQVTM, CDR2 ANQGSEA. The CDR3: CSVEGAGAKWEGNEQFF. As DNA, the CDR3 is TGCAGCGTTGAAGGAGCAGGGGCCAAGTGGGAAGGGAATGAGCAGTTCTTC.

The chain recombines TRBV14 with TRBJ1-6; D gene ambiguous. V was shortened by 0 bases and J by 8 bases, with 8 bases between the two germline ends. This CDR3 contains 14 residues. Germline CDR1 SGHDN, CDR2 FVKESK. For the CDR3, the DNA is TGTGCCAGCAGCCAAGATATGCGATATTCACCCCTCCACTTT. As protein: CASSQDMRYSPLHF.

This rearrangement joins TRBV4-2 to TRBJ2-7; possibly TRBD2 for D (6 bases). There are 20 residues in the CDR3. The germline V gene has CDR1 LGHNA and CDR2 YNFKEQ. The V and J ends lost 2 bases and 1 base respectively, with 27 bases between them. This chain's CDR3 is CASSQPIIGTGDGGSYEQYF. The CDR3 DNA reads as TGTGCCAGCAGCCAACCTATTATCGGGACGGGGGATGGTGGGTCCTACGAGCAGTACTTC.

The V call is TRBV18, the J call TRBJ1-1, with 8 bases lining up with TRBD1. The V segment lost 3 bases and the J segment 5 bases; nucleotides outside the gene matches: 5. The CDR3 has 14 residues. CDR1 KGHSH and CDR2 LQKENI come from the germline V gene. Written as DNA, the CDR3 is TGTGCCAGCTCACCGGCCACAGGGGGGACTGAAGCTTTCTTT. It specifies CASSPATGGTEAFF.